These T cell receptor beta chains were read from a single sample in a study of blood T cell repertoires in COVID-19. Clones were read by immunoSEQ multiplex PCR, and TCRdb kept only the in-frame ones, dropping some. The sample holds 30,000 to 40,000 clones, approximately 86% seen once. The specimen sequenced was peripheral blood. The source of these receptors is a man aged 50-59 years with active COVID-19. Each CDR3 is given with its conserved first and last residue. The D gene is left open where the match is weak. Rows may omit the clone size; those that give it use once, few, many or a size class.

d_call,j_call,v_call,clone_size,cdr3_nt,cdr3_aa
-,TRBJ1-1,TRBV6-5,-,TGTGCCAGCAGCCCCGGGTGGACTGAAGCTTTCTTT,CASSPGWTEAFF
-,TRBJ1-2,TRBV19,few,TGTGCCATCGACTCCCTCTATGGCTACACCTTC,CAIDSLYGYTF
-,TRBJ1-3,TRBV7-9,-,TGTGCCAGCAGCTTCAAGTACAGGGTGTCTGGAAACACCATATATTTT,CASSFKYRVSGNTIYF
-,TRBJ2-3,TRBV19,-,TGTGCCAGTAGTTGGACGGGGGGCAGTGATACGCAGTATTTT,CASSWTGGSDTQYF
TRBD2,TRBJ2-5,TRBV6-5,once,TGTGCCAGCAGTTACTTGCGGGGGACCCAAGAGACCCAGTACTTC,CASSYLRGTQETQYF
TRBD1,TRBJ1-1,TRBV10-1,-,TGCGCCAGCGCATCCGGACAGGGGGCCACTGAAGCTTTCTTT,CASASGQGATEAFF
TRBD1,TRBJ1-3,TRBV28,-,TGTGCCAGCAGTCCGAAGGGGGCGAATTGGAACACCATATATTTT,CASSPKGANWNTIYF
-,TRBJ2-7,TRBV29-1,-,TGCAGCGTTGAAGAAGACAGGAGCGAGCAGTACTTC,CSVEEDRSEQYF
TRBD1,TRBJ1-1,TRBV5-1,few,TGCGCCAGCAGCTTCCGGACAGGGATGAACACTGAAGCTTTCTTT,CASSFRTGMNTEAFF
TRBD1,TRBJ2-7,TRBV27,-,TGTGCCAGCAGCCGACAGGGGATCGCCTACGAGCAGTACTTC,CASSRQGIAYEQYF
-,TRBJ1-2,TRBV28,few,TGTGCCAGGGGGACAAAGGACAGCGTCTATGGCTACACCTTC,CARGTKDSVYGYTF
TRBD2,TRBJ2-3,TRBV19,-,TGTGCCAGTAGTATAGAAGGGCGGGGGTTCACAGATACGCAGTATTTT,CASSIEGRGFTDTQYF
-,TRBJ2-7,TRBV6-1,-,TGTGCCAGCAGTGTGCGAGGAGGAATGGGCACCCTCTCCTACGAGCAGTACTTC,CASSVRGGMGTLSYEQYF
TRBD1,TRBJ1-2,TRBV5-1,-,TGCGCCAGCAGCACCATCCAGGGGGCTGGTGGCTACACCTTC,CASSTIQGAGGYTF
TRBD2,TRBJ2-1,TRBV11-3,-,TGTGCCAGCAGCTTGGGCGGGGGGGCAGCTTACAATGAGCAGTTCTTC,CASSLGGGAAYNEQFF
TRBD1,TRBJ1-2,TRBV6-5,-,TGTGCCAGCAGACGGGACAGGGCGGGTGGCTACACCTTC,CASRRDRAGGYTF
TRBD2,TRBJ2-7,TRBV23-1,-,TGCGCAGATCCGGGACTAGAGTCTCCCGAGCAGTACTTC,CADPGLESPEQYF
-,TRBJ2-7,TRBV7-2,-,TGTGCCAGCAGCTTAGCGTCAGGGGATCCCTACGAGCAGTACTTC,CASSLASGDPYEQYF
TRBD2,TRBJ2-2,TRBV5-4,few,TGTGCCAGCAGCTTTAGGGAGGGCAACACCGGGGAGCTGTTTTTT,CASSFREGNTGELFF
TRBD2,TRBJ2-7,TRBV12-5,-,TGTGCTAGTGGTTTGGTCGGGCTAGCGGGGGACTCCTACGAGCAGTACTTC,CASGLVGLAGDSYEQYF
-,TRBJ2-1,TRBV15,-,TGTGCCACCAGCGGAGTGGGACGGAGGGTCGATGAGCAGTTCTTC,CATSGVGRRVDEQFF
-,TRBJ2-4,TRBV4-3,-,TGCGCCAGCAGCCAAGATCTGGCGCGGAACGTTAAAAACATTCAGTACTTC,CASSQDLARNVKNIQYF